Presented here are 32 T cell receptor beta chains from one specimen sequenced in a study of control samples from healthy donors and cancer patients. This table comes from immunoSEQ multiplex PCR, and its TCRdb copy is limited to in-frame clones, with some not included. The data contain 96,000 or so clones, approximately 93% of them singletons. Sequencing was performed on blood. Source of these receptors: a man in his late teens or twenties in good health.

The chain couples TRBV27 to TRBJ2-7, with D possibly matching TRBD1 (6 bases). The CDR3 extends over 15 amino acids. Trimming took 0 bases from V and 2 from J, leaving 11 bases between them. Germline CDR1 MNHEY, CDR2 SMNVEV (reference sequence). The CDR3 here is CASSLSGDTPYEQYF. DNA for the CDR3: TGTGCCAGCAGTTTATCGGGGGACACCCCCTACGAGCAGTACTTC.

J is TRBJ2-3 and V is TRBV5-6; TRBD2 matches at 11 bases. CDR1 and CDR2 (germline): SGHDT, YYEEEE. V shed 1 base, J shed 2 bases, and the junction held 12 bases outside the gene matches. The CDR3 is 19 amino acids. The CDR3 here is CASSLTNPGTSGFTDTQYF. For the CDR3, the DNA is TGTGCCAGCAGCTTGACGAATCCCGGGACTAGCGGATTCACAGATACGCAGTATTTT. Using reference TRBV5-6 and TRBJ2-3 for the parts outside the CDR3, the full variable domain is DAGVTQSPTHLIKTRGQQVTLRCSPKSGHDTVSWYQQALGQGPQFIFQYYEEEERQRGNFPDRFSGHQFPNYSSELNVNALLLGDSALYLCASSLTNPGTSGFTDTQYFGPGTRLTVL.

The chain combines TRBV27 with TRBJ1-1; TRBD1 might be the D (5 bases). This CDR3 is built from 14 residues. V gave up 6 bases and J gave up 5 bases, with 16 bases separating them. The V gene's germline CDR1 is MNHEY and CDR2 SMNVEV (reference sequence). The CDR3, as DNA: TGTGCCAGCAGCCCTGGGGGTTCTGCGACTGAAGCTTTCTTT. Translating it yields CASSPGGSATEAFF.

A single count supports this clone. The rearrangement joins TRBV7-3 to TRBJ2-1; D unclear. The CDR3 sequence is 16 residues long. V was trimmed by 4 bases and J by 2 bases, leaving 15 bases between them. The germline V gene encodes CDR1 SGHTA and CDR2 FQGTGA. As DNA, the CDR3 is TGTGCCAGCAGCTCCGACTCTTCCACCCCCTACAATGAGCAGTTCTTC. This sequence encodes CASSSDSSTPYNEQFF.

This chain joins TRBV7-6 and TRBJ2-7; 11 bases are shared with TRBD2. The germline CDR1 and CDR2 sequences are SGHVS and FNYEAQ. After removal of 2 bases from V and 4 bases from J, the junction contained 4 bases not matched to a gene. The CDR3 loop spans 15 amino acids. The DNA for the CDR3 is TGTGCCAGCAGCTTAACTAGCGGGGGATCGTACGAGCAGTACTTC. It codes for CASSLTSGGSYEQYF. The variable domain in full, with the rest retrieved from reference TRBV7-6 and TRBJ2-7, is GAGVSQSPRYKVTKRGQDVALRCDPISGHVSLYWYRQALGQGPEFLTYFNYEAQQDKSGLPNDRFSAERPEGSISTLTIQRTEQRDSAMYRCASSLTSGGSYEQYFGPGTRLTVT.

The CDR3 reads CASSSTRSGNTIYF. The CDR3 DNA sequence: TGTGCCAGCAGTTCCACAAGATCTGGAAACACCATATATTTT. The V gene is TRBV27, the J gene TRBJ1-3; D is unresolved. From germline, CDR1 is MNHEY and CDR2 SMNVEV (reference sequence). This CDR3 is built from 14 residues. V lost 4 bases, J lost 1 base, and 8 bases lay in between.

The V and J genes are TRBV19 and TRBJ1-2; D is undetermined. V was pared by 2 bases and J by 0 bases, with 10 bases between. This CDR3 is built from 15 residues. Germline V lookup: CDR1 LNHDA, CDR2 SQIVND (reference sequence). CDR3 region: CASSINQLTNYGYTF. The CDR3 nucleotides are TGTGCCAGTAGTATAAATCAGCTTACTAACTATGGCTACACCTTC. Based on the CDR3 plus reference TRBV19 and TRBJ1-2, the full variable domain is DGGITQSPKYLFRKEGQNVTLSCEQNLNHDAMYWYRQDPGQGLRLIYYSQIVNDFQKGDIAEGYSVSREKKESFPLTVTSAQKNPTAFYLCASSINQLTNYGYTFGSGTRLTVV.

V is TRBV18 and J is TRBJ2-2, with 9 bases matching TRBD2. CDR1 KGHSH and CDR2 LQKENI come from the germline V gene. J lost 5 bases, V lost 2 bases, and 6 bases had no gene match. The CDR3 consists of 16 residues. This CDR3 is CASSPDSGGSTGELFF. Written as DNA, the CDR3 is TGTGCCAGCTCACCAGATAGCGGGGGTTCGACCGGGGAGCTGTTTTTT.

This clone came up a few times. This chain uses TRBV10-3 with TRBJ2-5; D gene ambiguous. The CDR3 is made up of 11 amino acids. Germline V lookup: CDR1 ENHRY, CDR2 SYGVKD. The V and J ends lost 4 bases and 3 bases respectively, with 3 bases between them. CDR3 sequence (DNA): TGTGCCATCAGTGTCAAAGAGACCCAGTACTTC. It is translated as CAISVKETQYF.

The chain employs TRBV5-4 and TRBJ2-2; 7 bases are a match to TRBD1. Looked up from germline, CDR1 is SGHNT and CDR2 is YYREEE (reference sequence). The junction had 7 bases not matched to a gene; V was cut back by 3 bases and J by 2 bases. This CDR3 region has 16 residues. CDR3 coding DNA: TGTGCCAGCAGCTCCGGACAGGCTATCAACACCGGGGAGCTGTTTTTT. Protein sequence: CASSSGQAINTGELFF.

The chain links TRBV11-2 to TRBJ2-1, with 10 bases identical to TRBD2. CDR3 length equals 18 residues. CDR1 and CDR2 from the germline V gene are SGHAT and FQNNGV. The ends lost 3 bases at V and 7 bases at J; junction bases unmatched: 15. CDR3 nucleotide sequence: TGTGCCAGCAGCTTTCCCTATTTGTCGAGCGGGAGGGTTAATGAGCAGTTCTTC. It codes for CASSFPYLSSGRVNEQFF.

V is TRBV5-1 and J is TRBJ1-1; D uncertain. V shed 0 bases and J shed 3 bases, with 12 bases lying between them. CDR3 length: 15 amino acids. CDR1 SGHRS and CDR2 YFSETQ come from the germline V gene. CDR3 nucleotides: TGCGCCAGCAGCTTGGAAAGGGTAATCGACACTGAAGCTTTCTTT. This encodes CASSLERVIDTEAFF.

The rearrangement uses TRBV6-6 and TRBJ1-2; D perhaps matches TRBD1 (5 bases). CDR3 length equals 14 residues. Germline values: CDR1 MNHNY, CDR2 SVGAGI (reference sequence). V was pared by 3 bases and J by 4 bases, with 12 bases between. CDR3 sequence reads: CASSYLRDGYGYTF. DNA for the CDR3: TGTGCCAGCAGTTATTTGAGGGACGGCTATGGCTACACCTTC.

CDR3 protein: CASSVTSYEQYF. CDR3 nucleotide sequence: TGTGCCAGCTCTGTGACCTCCTACGAGCAGTACTTC. This chain links TRBV5-5 with TRBJ2-7; D remains ambiguous. This CDR3 comprises 12 residues. V was clipped by 7 bases and J by 0 bases, with 8 bases between them. Per germline, CDR1 SGHKS and CDR2 YYEKEE (reference sequence).

The chain is built from TRBV6-2 or TRBV6-3 and TRBJ2-1; possibly TRBD2 for D (5 bases). The length of the CDR3 is 17 residues. Germline-derived CDR1 and CDR2 are MNHEY and SVGEGT. V dropped 0 bases and J dropped 0 bases, with 12 bases sitting between them. CDR3 amino acids: CASSYSISESSYNEQFF. In nucleotides, the CDR3 is TGTGCCAGCAGTTACTCGATTAGCGAGAGCTCCTACAATGAGCAGTTCTTC.

The rearrangement joins TRBV19 to TRBJ2-1; D uncertain. The CDR3 sequence is 15 residues long. The germline V and J ends were trimmed by 5 bases and 8 bases, with 19 bases remaining between them. Germline CDR1 is LNHDA and CDR2 is SQIVND (reference sequence). The CDR3 protein is CASSAESPSFDEQFF. DNA for the CDR3: TGTGCCAGTAGTGCAGAAAGTCCCTCTTTTGATGAGCAGTTCTTC.

The chain is built from TRBV27 and TRBJ1-2; D remains ambiguous. V lost 0 bases and J lost 8, with 13 bases in between. Germline values: CDR1 MNHEY, CDR2 SMNVEV (reference sequence). The CDR3 is 14 residues long. DNA for the CDR3: TGTGCCAGCAGTTTATCCGCGCCTAATATAGGCTACACCTTC. It translates to CASSLSAPNIGYTF.

V is TRBV6-2 or TRBV6-3 and J is TRBJ2-1, with D unclear. This CDR3 has 16 amino acids. The germline CDR1 and CDR2 sequences are MNHEY and SVGEGT. The V and J ends lost 4 bases and 0 bases respectively, with 13 bases between them. DNA for the CDR3: TGTGCCAGCAGTTGGATTCGCGGAAGCTCCTACAATGAGCAGTTCTTC. This sequence encodes CASSWIRGSSYNEQFF.

The chain employs TRBV24-1 and TRBJ2-1, with 11 bases lining up with TRBD2. The V segment lost 5 bases and the J segment 4 bases; nucleotides outside the gene matches: 3. The CDR3 consists of 15 residues. Germline V CDR1 and CDR2: KGHDR, SFDVKD. In DNA, the CDR3 is TGTGCCACCAGTGCAGTAGCGGGAGGGTACAATGAGCAGTTCTTC. Amino acid sequence: CATSAVAGGYNEQFF.

V gene TRBV6-4 combines with J gene TRBJ1-4; D possibly corresponds to TRBD1 (6 bases). The V end lost 3 bases, the J end lost 2 bases, and 10 bases lay between the germline ends. Germline assignment: CDR1 MRHNA and CDR2 SNTAGT. The CDR3 consists of 15 residues. The CDR3 nucleotides read TGTGCCAGCAGTGAGCGGGGGCATACTAATGAAAAACTGTTTTTT. It specifies CASSERGHTNEKLFF.

V usage is TRBV18 and J usage is TRBJ1-3; TRBD1 might be the D (6 bases). CDR3 length: 15 amino acids. Germline lookup yields CDR1 KGHSH and CDR2 LQKENI. The ends were cut back, 0 bases at V and 7 bases at J, with 13 bases in the middle. CDR3 bases: TGTGCCAGCTCACCACCGGCAGGGGTGGGGAACACCATATATTTT. The encoded protein is CASSPPAGVGNTIYF. Full variable domain (missing parts from reference TRBV18 and TRBJ1-3): NAGVMQNPRHLVRRRGQEARLRCSPMKGHSHVYWYRQLPEEGLKFMVYLQKENIIDESGMPKERFSAEFPKEGPSILRIQQVVRGDSAAYFCASSPPAGVGNTIYFGEGSWLTVV.

This chain connects TRBV15 to TRBJ1-1; 7 nucleotides align to TRBD1. The CDR3 runs 13 residues. CDR1 and CDR2 (germline): LNHNV, YYDKDF (reference sequence). V shed 4 bases and J 13 bases; nucleotides not matched to a gene: 12. The CDR3 DNA follows: TGTGCCACCAGCACTACAGGGGCCGATCGCATTTTCTTT. Translated: CATSTTGADRIFF.

The V call is TRBV30, the J call TRBJ1-6, with D possibly being TRBD1 (6 bases). CDR1 is GTSNPN, CDR2 SVGIG, per germline (reference sequence). The length of the CDR3 is 14 residues. Trimming removed 5 bases at V and 7 bases at J, with 15 bases between. CDR3 loop: CAWFPGAGNSPLHF. DNA of the CDR3: TGTGCCTGGTTCCCGGGGGCAGGGAATTCACCCCTCCACTTT. Combining the CDR3 with reference TRBV30 and TRBJ1-6 gives the whole variable domain SQTIHQWPATLVQPVGSPLSLECTVEGTSNPNLYWYRQAAGRGLQLLFYSVGIGQISSEVPQNLSASRPQDRQFILSSKKLLLSDSGFYLCAWFPGAGNSPLHFGNGTRLTVT.

V gene TRBV18 combines with J gene TRBJ1-6; D is unresolved. V was clipped by 4 bases and J by 6 bases, with 10 bases between them. This CDR3 has 14 amino acids. Looked up from germline, CDR1 is KGHSH and CDR2 is LQKENI. This CDR3 reads CASSLRDTNSPLHF. The CDR3 nucleotides read TGTGCCAGCTCACTCCGGGATACTAATTCACCCCTCCACTTT.

V and J are TRBV27 and TRBJ2-2; 9 bases are a match to TRBD1. This CDR3 spans 13 amino acids. Per germline, CDR1 MNHEY and CDR2 SMNVEV (reference sequence). The V gene end was trimmed by 7 bases and the J gene end by 5 bases; junction bases not matched to a gene: 2. The CDR3 DNA reads TGTGCCAGCACAGACAGGGGGACCGGGGAGCTGTTTTTT. This translates into CASTDRGTGELFF.

V and J are TRBV15 and TRBJ2-7; the D is unclear. This CDR3 contains 12 residues. The V end was cut by 0 bases, the J end by 6 bases, with 6 bases between. Germline V gene lookup returns CDR1 LNHNV and CDR2 YYDKDF (reference sequence). CDR3 in amino acids: CATSRDGREQYF. Written as DNA, the CDR3 is TGTGCCACCAGCAGAGATGGGCGCGAGCAGTACTTC. Variable domain in full (rest from reference TRBV15 and TRBJ2-7): DAMVIQNPRYQVTQFGKPVTLSCSQTLNHNVMYWYQQKSSQAPKLLFHYYDKDFNNEADTPDNFQSRRPNTSFCFLDIRSPGLGDTAMYLCATSRDGREQYFGPGTRLTVT.

The V call is TRBV5-1, the J call TRBJ1-1; D possibly corresponds to TRBD1 (5 bases). The CDR3 covers 16 residues. V gave up 4 bases and J gave up 1 base, with 17 bases separating them. Germline loops: CDR1 SGHRS, CDR2 YFSETQ. This CDR3 reads CASSPHTGTENTEAFF. The DNA for the CDR3 is TGCGCCAGCAGCCCCCACACTGGGACGGAGAACACTGAAGCTTTCTTT.

This rearrangement joins TRBV4-3 to TRBJ1-2; D gene unclear. The CDR3 is 13 residues long. Deletions cut 4 bases from V and 8 bases from J, with 14 bases between. Germline CDR1 and CDR2: LGHNA and YSLEER. The CDR3 DNA reads TGCGCCAGCAGCCGCGGGGAGCCGAGAGGCTACACCTTC. It encodes CASSRGEPRGYTF.

The V gene is TRBV5-4, the J gene TRBJ2-4; 7 bases agree with TRBD1. The CDR3 has 15 amino acids. Germline CDR1 is SGHNT and CDR2 is YYREEE (reference sequence). Germline trimming cut 3 bases from V and 4 bases from J; bases unmatched to any gene: 7. Here the CDR3 reads CASSSAPGQKNIQYF. In DNA, the CDR3 is TGTGCCAGCAGCTCCGCCCCGGGACAGAAAAACATTCAGTACTTC.

The rearrangement links TRBV7-8 to TRBJ2-5; unclear D gene. The V end lost 5 bases, the J end lost 2 bases, and 9 bases lay between the germline ends. The V gene's germline CDR1 is SGHVS and CDR2 FQNEAQ. This CDR3 contains 13 residues. The CDR3 spells CASSPVGQETQYF. The CDR3 DNA is TGTGCCAGCAGCCCGGTGGGACAAGAGACCCAGTACTTC.

The chain carries TRBV5-3 and TRBJ2-5; D is undetermined. TRBV5-3 is reported as an ORF; its role is uncertain. The ends were cut back, 5 bases at V and 0 bases at J, with 20 bases in the middle. CDR3 size: 17 residues. Written as DNA, the CDR3 is TGTGCCAGAAGTCATGGCCGTGCGGCTAATTACCAAGAGACCCAGTACTTC. The encoded protein is CARSHGRAANYQETQYF.

The chain recombines TRBV7-8 with TRBJ1-1; 9 nucleotides match TRBD1. CDR1 is SGHVS and CDR2 is FQNEAQ in the germline V gene. J was trimmed by 5 bases and V by 3 bases; bases with no gene match: 10. The CDR3 contains 16 residues. Written as DNA, the CDR3 is TGTGCCAGCAGCTTCTATGCAAGACAGGGGGGTACTGAAGCTTTCTTT. Translation gives CASSFYARQGGTEAFF.